A single sample gave rise to the 23 T cell receptor beta chains below, sequenced in a study of blood T cells in healthy people across ages. With a J-beta primer mix and a sample-barcoded 5' primer, a second PCR ran roughly 6 to 11 cycles. TCRdb passed the 5' RACE reads through MiXCR, listing each CDR3 protein once. This table holds roughly 700,000 distinct CDR3 sequences, 20% to 25% found once. The same sample was also used in a study of T cells of mothers and their children.

Sequences were obtained from blood. These receptors were taken from a boy younger than 18 in good health.

V gene TRBV18 combines with J gene TRBJ1-1; a possible D gene is TRBD1 (6 bases). This CDR3 is built from 14 residues. Germline CDR1 and CDR2: KGHSH and LQKENI. V was shortened by 5 bases and J by 2 bases, with 12 bases between the two germline ends. The CDR3 sequence is CASSSAGVNTEAFF. The CDR3 DNA reads as TGTGCCAGCTCAAGTGCAGGGGTCAACACTGAAGCTTTCTTT.

V usage is TRBV12-3 or TRBV12-4 and J usage is TRBJ1-4; 10 nucleotides line up with TRBD1. V lost 6 bases to trimming and J lost 7 bases; unmatched junction nucleotides: 5. This CDR3 has 14 residues. DNA for the CDR3: TGTGCCAGCAGATCCGGGACAGGGGCTGAAAAACTGTTTTTT. Protein: CASRSGTGAEKLFF.

The chain links TRBV19 to TRBJ1-2, with D possibly being TRBD1 (5 bases). The germline gives CDR1 LNHDA, CDR2 SQIVND (reference sequence). The CDR3 totals 12 residues. V lost 8 bases and J lost 6, with 13 bases in between. CDR3 nucleotides: TGTGCCAGTCTCTTAGGGGAGGATGGCTACACCTTC. The encoded protein is CASLLGEDGYTF.

This clonotype was found a few times. The chain employs TRBV11-1 and TRBJ2-1; TRBD2 matches at 9 bases. The CDR3 contains 17 residues. J gave up 2 bases and V 2 bases, and 7 bases lay outside the gene matches. In germline, CDR1 is SGHAT, CDR2 FQDESV (reference sequence). The CDR3 sequence is CASSLLSSGIPYNEQFF. DNA for the CDR3: TGTGCCAGCAGCTTATTGTCTAGCGGGATTCCCTACAATGAGCAGTTCTTC. Based on the CDR3 plus reference TRBV11-1 and TRBJ2-1, the full variable domain is EAEVAQSPRYKITEKSQAVAFWCDPISGHATLYWYRQILGQGPELLVQFQDESVVDDSQLPKDRFSAERLKGVDSTLKIQPAELGDSAMYLCASSLLSSGIPYNEQFFGPGTRLTVL.

The chain recombines TRBV29-1 with TRBJ2-7, with 7 bases that match TRBD1. From germline, CDR1 is SQVTM and CDR2 ANQGSEA. The CDR3 sequence is 13 residues long. Unmatched junction bases numbered 8, after V lost 7 bases and J lost 2 bases. The DNA for the CDR3 is TGCAGCGCCCTCGACAGGGTTACCTACGAGCAGTACTTC. As protein: CSALDRVTYEQYF.

This clonotype was seen a handful of times. V is TRBV7-9 and J is TRBJ2-5; 9 bases match TRBD2. With V trimmed by 4 bases and J by 0 bases, 3 bases remained unmatched. The CDR3 runs 15 residues. Per germline, CDR1 SEHNR and CDR2 FQNEAQ (reference sequence). The CDR3 coding sequence is TGTGCCAGCAGCTCTCGCGGGGGGGACCAAGAGACCCAGTACTTC. It translates to CASSSRGGDQETQYF.

The rearrangement links TRBV7-8 to TRBJ2-3; D unresolved. The V and J ends lost 6 bases and 3 bases respectively, with 16 bases between them. Germline assignment: CDR1 SGHVS and CDR2 FQNEAQ. There are 15 residues in the CDR3. The CDR3 reads CASRQDRFATDTQYF. DNA for the CDR3: TGTGCCAGCAGACAAGATCGTTTCGCAACAGATACGCAGTATTTT.

There are a few counts of this clonotype. The gene calls are TRBV14 and TRBJ2-5; D ambiguous. The germline V and J ends were trimmed by 3 bases and 7 bases, with 9 bases remaining between them. CDR1 SGHDN and CDR2 FVKESK come from the germline V gene. The CDR3 runs 12 residues. CDR3 nucleotide sequence: TGTGCCAGCAGCCAGGGCCTCCGGACCCAGTACTTC. Protein: CASSQGLRTQYF. Full variable domain (rest looked up from reference TRBV14 and TRBJ2-5): EAGVTQFPSHSVIEKGQTVTLRCDPISGHDNLYWYRRVMGKEIKFLLHFVKESKQDESGMPNNRFLAERTGGTYSTLKVQPAELEDSGVYFCASSQGLRTQYFGPGTRLLVL.

This clonotype was observed a handful of times. V and J are TRBV20-1 and TRBJ2-5; 8 bases are a match to TRBD1. The DNA end favors TRBJ2-7, so the J call may be wrong. Germline lookup yields CDR1 DFQATT and CDR2 SNEGSKA (reference sequence). The CDR3 runs 16 residues. The CDR3 DNA sequence: TGCAGTGCTAGAGATCTACGAGGACAGGGCGGCTACGAGCAGTACTTC. The encoded protein is CSARDLRGQGGYEQYF.

The chain joins TRBV9 to TRBJ2-5, with 10 positions matching TRBD1. Gene TRBJ2-7 matches the end of the DNA better, so the J call may be wrong. Germline loops: CDR1 SGDLS, CDR2 YYNGEE. The CDR3 has 13 amino acids. The CDR3 DNA is TGTGCCAGCAGCGAATGGACAGGGGGCGAGCAGTACTTC. It encodes CASSEWTGGEQYF.

The sample holds a few counts of this clonotype. CDR3 bases: TGCGCCAGCAGCCCCGTCGGAGCGGCCTACAATGAGCAGTTCTTC. Protein product: CASSPVGAAYNEQFF. The chain is built from TRBV4-1 and TRBJ2-1; D may be TRBD2 (5 bases). Trimming stripped 4 bases from V and 2 bases from J, with 12 bases between. From germline, CDR1 is MGHRA and CDR2 YSYEKL. This CDR3 is 15 amino acids long.

This clonotype was detected a few times. The CDR3 DNA follows: TGTGCCAGCAGCTCAGGGTTGGGAAGCACTGAAGCTTTCTTT. Its translation: CASSSGLGSTEAFF. The chain recombines TRBV12-3 or TRBV12-4 with TRBJ1-1; maybe TRBD1 (5 bases). This CDR3 region has 14 residues. The V end lost 6 bases, the J end lost 4 bases, and 15 bases lay between the germline ends.

This chain joins TRBV4-1 and TRBJ1-2; 7 bases line up with TRBD1. Germline lookup yields CDR1 MGHRA and CDR2 YSYEKL. The CDR3 loop spans 15 amino acids. With 3 bases clipped from V and 4 bases from J, the junction kept 8 bases outside the gene matches. The CDR3: CASSHGGGQFYGYTF. CDR3 sequence (DNA): TGCGCCAGCAGCCACGGGGGGGGACAGTTCTATGGCTACACCTTC.

The chain joins TRBV12-3 or TRBV12-4 to TRBJ2-5; 9 bases agree with TRBD1. The tail of the sequence fits TRBJ2-1 better, so the J call may be wrong. This CDR3 spans 12 amino acids. This CDR3 is CASRGTGGSQFF. The CDR3 coding sequence is TGTGCCAGCAGAGGAACAGGGGGCTCCCAGTTCTTC.

A word on this clonotype: The junction and the germline gene differ at one end; a read error may be behind it. The chain employs TRBV7-7 and TRBJ2-1; the match to TRBD2 covers 7 bases. The CDR3 length is 15 residues. Germline V gene lookup returns CDR1 SSHAT and CDR2 FNYEAQ (reference sequence). CDR3 protein: CASSGDVSSYNEQFF. CDR3 bases: TGTGCTAGCAGCGGGGACGTAAGCTCCTACAATGAGCAGTTCTTC.

This clonotype was picked up a small number of times. The rearrangement uses TRBV18 and TRBJ2-3, with 11 bases lining up with TRBD2. Germline CDR1 is KGHSH and CDR2 is LQKENI. The CDR3 is 14 amino acids. V lost 8 bases, J lost 3 bases, and 4 bases stayed unmatched. Here the CDR3 reads CASTLAGATDTQYF. Written as DNA, the CDR3 is TGTGCCAGCACACTAGCGGGGGCGACAGATACGCAGTATTTT.

The V gene is TRBV7-8, the J gene TRBJ2-4, with D perhaps assigned TRBD1 or TRBD2 (6 bases each). The CDR3 has 17 amino acids. V was cut by 1 base and J by 0 bases, with 13 bases left in between. Germline lookup yields CDR1 SGHVS and CDR2 FQNEAQ. CDR3 nucleotides: TGTGCCAGCAGCTTAGAGGGGGTAGCGGTAGCCAAAAACATTCAGTACTTC. As protein: CASSLEGVAVAKNIQYF.

The sample holds a few counts of this clonotype. The gene calls are TRBV6-5 and TRBJ2-4, with D perhaps given as TRBD1 or TRBD2 (5 bases each). Trimming took 6 bases from V and 15 from J, leaving 18 bases between them. Looked up from germline, CDR1 is MNHEY and CDR2 is SVGAGI. The CDR3 runs to 12 residues. CDR3 protein: CASSSGTQPWYF. The DNA of the CDR3 is TGTGCCAGCAGCTCCGGGACCCAACCTTGGTACTTC.

The rearrangement joins TRBV29-1 to TRBJ2-5, with D unclear. Germline-derived CDR1 and CDR2 are SQVTM and ANQGSEA. CDR3 size: 12 residues. Trimming took 1 base from V and 3 from J, leaving 6 bases between them. The DNA of the CDR3 is TGCAGCGTTGAAGCCCAGGAAGAGACCCAGTACTTC. It encodes CSVEAQEETQYF.

The V and J genes are TRBV4-3 and TRBJ1-4; D uncertain. The germline V gene has CDR1 LGHNA and CDR2 YSLEER. V lost 2 bases and J lost 8, with 12 bases in between. The CDR3 sequence is 14 residues long. CDR3 DNA: TGCGCCAGCAGCCAACGAAGCCTCGGGGAAAAACTGTTTTTT. It codes for CASSQRSLGEKLFF.

A few counts support this clonotype. DNA of the CDR3: TGCGCCAGCAGCTTGTTGGGACAGGTATTCTACGAGCAGTACTTC. Amino acid sequence: CASSLLGQVFYEQYF. V is TRBV5-1 and J is TRBJ2-7; 8 bases match TRBD1. Looked up from germline, CDR1 is SGHRS and CDR2 is YFSETQ. With 1 base clipped from V and 3 bases from J, the junction kept 6 bases outside the gene matches. This CDR3 is built from 15 residues.

V is TRBV20-1 and J is TRBJ2-7; D is uncertain. CDR1 is DFQATT, CDR2 SNEGSKA, per germline (reference sequence). The length of the CDR3 is 14 residues. Trimming shortened V by 4 bases and J by 2 bases, and 15 bases separated the two germline ends. CDR3 bases: TGCAGTGCTATGACACCAAAAGCCCCCTACGAGCAGTACTTC. Translation gives CSAMTPKAPYEQYF.

The sample holds a few counts of this clonotype. The rearrangement links TRBV29-1 to TRBJ2-5; D ambiguous. The tail of the sequence fits TRBJ2-1 better, so the J call may be wrong. In germline, CDR1 is SQVTM, CDR2 ANQGSEA. CDR3 length: 10 residues. The CDR3 region is CSVVWDEQFF. The CDR3, as DNA: TGCAGCGTTGTCTGGGATGAGCAGTTCTTC.